Below are 8 T cell receptor beta chains sequenced from a single sample in a study of circulating and synovial CD4+ cells in juvenile arthritis (dated by TCRdb to the mid-2010s). Receptor libraries were prepared by the immunoSEQ multiplex PCR assay. As stored in TCRdb, this immuneACCESS dataset retains in-frame rearrangements with V and J assigned. A fraction of the clones does not appear; measured against another copy, unresolved V genes explain less than half of the discrepancy, and the remainder lacks a known reason. The sample table holds around 31,000 clones, of which 95% to 96% were seen once. Of the sample, less than 0.2% falls within the top ten clones. What was sequenced was CD4+ T cells from blood. These receptors came from a human donor with juvenile idiopathic arthritis.

V gene TRBV28 combines with J gene TRBJ1-1; D gene uncertain. The germline V gene encodes CDR1 MDHEN and CDR2 SYDVKM. The CDR3 spans 12 residues. V was pared by 5 bases and J by 1 base, with 5 bases between. In DNA form, the CDR3 reads TGTGCCAGCAGTCCCAAGAACACTGAAGCTTTCTTT. It specifies CASSPKNTEAFF. Using reference TRBV28 and TRBJ1-1 for the parts outside the CDR3, the full variable domain is DVKVTQSSRYLVKRTGEKVFLECVQDMDHENMFWYRQDPGLGLRLIYFSYDVKMKEKGDIPEGYSVSREKKERFSLILESASTNQTSMYLCASSPKNTEAFFGQGTRLTVV.

The chain joins TRBV14 to TRBJ2-7; 7 nucleotides match TRBD2. CDR1 is SGHDN, CDR2 FVKESK, per germline. Unmatched junction bases numbered 9, after V lost 1 base and J lost 6 bases. The CDR3 runs 15 residues. CDR3 DNA sequence: TGTGCCAGCAGCCAAGTGGTTCGCGGGAGCGGCGAGCAGTACTTC. Its protein product is CASSQVVRGSGEQYF.

This clone was recorded only once. The genes are TRBV7-9 and TRBJ1-6; D unclear. The germline V and J ends were trimmed by 5 bases and 6 bases, with 11 bases remaining between them. Germline CDR1 SEHNR, CDR2 FQNEAQ (reference sequence). This CDR3 contains 14 residues. The CDR3 reads CASSPGVPNSPLHF. The CDR3 DNA follows: TGTGCCAGCAGCCCCGGGGTCCCTAATTCACCCCTCCACTTT.

CDR3 in amino acids: CASRLGLENSPLHF. DNA for the CDR3: TGTGCCAGTAGACTAGGCTTGGAGAATTCACCCCTCCACTTT. V is TRBV19 and J is TRBJ1-6; the D is unclear. Trimming removed 6 bases from V and 7 bases from J, with 13 bases in between. This CDR3 spans 14 amino acids. The germline CDR1 and CDR2 sequences are LNHDA and SQIVND (reference sequence).

This chain uses TRBV4-2 with TRBJ1-4; 7 nucleotides agree with TRBD1. V shed 0 bases, J shed 5 bases, and the junction held 6 bases outside the gene matches. This CDR3 is built from 16 residues. Germline V gene sequence: CDR1 LGHNA, CDR2 YNFKEQ. CDR3 sequence (DNA): TGTGCCAGCAGCCAAGATCTTGGGACAGACAATGAAAAACTGTTTTTT. Its protein product is CASSQDLGTDNEKLFF.

The V and J genes are TRBV9 and TRBJ2-1, with D uncertain. CDR1 and CDR2 (germline): SGDLS, YYNGEE. There are 15 residues in the CDR3. Trimming left V 3 bases short and J 9 bases short, with 19 bases between. The CDR3 coding sequence is TGTGCCAGCAGCGCGCTTGGGTCATTAAGAGGTGAGCAGTTCTTC. Protein sequence: CASSALGSLRGEQFF.

V usage is TRBV29-1 and J usage is TRBJ2-7; possibly TRBD1 for D (5 bases). Germline V CDR1 and CDR2: SQVTM, ANQGSEA. Trimming took 4 bases from V and 5 from J, leaving 12 bases between them. The CDR3 has 12 residues. The CDR3 sequence is CSVVSRVDEQYF. As DNA, the CDR3 is TGCAGCGTTGTGTCCAGGGTTGACGAGCAGTACTTC.

This chain joins TRBV11-3 and TRBJ2-3; 7 nucleotides line up with TRBD2. The CDR3 covers 14 residues. Trimming took 3 bases from V and 3 from J; bases not matched to a gene: 3. CDR1 SGHNT and CDR2 YENEEA come from the germline V gene. Written as DNA, the CDR3 is TGTGCCAGCAGCTTGCGGGGGAAAACAGATACGCAGTATTTT. Amino acids: CASSLRGKTDTQYF.